The 14 T cell receptor beta chains presented below share a single source sample, sequenced in a study of cytomegalovirus exposure and HLA in healthy donors. Both 60 Vbeta primers and 13 Jbeta primers went into the PCR. Only in-frame clones appear in the TCRdb table, and some are missing; sequencing was by immunoSEQ multiplex PCR. The sample shows a few hundred thousand clones, about 66% of them seen only once. Sequencing was done on a sample of PBMCs. These receptor sequences come from a female donor in good health and CMV-seronegative.

This chain connects TRBV10-2 to TRBJ2-7; 7 bases line up with TRBD2. Germline values: CDR1 WSHSY, CDR2 SAAADI. The ends lost 10 bases at V and 2 bases at J; junction bases unmatched: 11. The CDR3 runs 14 residues. The CDR3 loop reads CAIKPGGNPYEQYF. CDR3 in DNA: TGCGCCATAAAACCGGGGGGTAATCCCTACGAGCAGTACTTC.

This chain uses TRBV19 with TRBJ1-5, with no clear D. This CDR3 has 14 amino acids. With 5 bases removed from V and 2 bases from J, the gap between germline ends came to 10 bases. Looked up from germline, CDR1 is LNHDA and CDR2 is SQIVND (reference sequence). The chain's CDR3 is CASSPNSGNQPQHF. The CDR3 nucleotides are TGTGCCAGTAGTCCTAACTCGGGCAATCAGCCCCAGCATTTT.

This chain links TRBV11-2 with TRBJ1-2, with D unclear. V was shortened by 5 bases and J by 4 bases, with 14 bases between the two germline ends. This CDR3 contains 14 residues. Germline lookup yields CDR1 SGHAT and CDR2 FQNNGV. This CDR3 reads CASSPAAGVYGYTF. The CDR3 bases are TGTGCCAGCAGCCCCGCAGCTGGAGTCTATGGCTACACCTTC.

The genes are TRBV27 and TRBJ2-7; D is ambiguous. The CDR3 contains 16 residues. V lost 4 bases to trimming and J lost 4 bases, with 20 bases between them. Looked up from germline, CDR1 is MNHEY and CDR2 is SMNVEV (reference sequence). CDR3 amino acids: CASSSSLSESYYEQYF. CDR3 coding DNA: TGTGCCAGCAGTTCATCTCTCAGCGAGAGTTATTACGAGCAGTACTTC.

The V gene is TRBV7-2, the J gene TRBJ2-1, with 7 bases aligning to TRBD2. The CDR3 spans 15 residues. From germline, CDR1 is SGHTA and CDR2 FQGNSA. V was clipped by 3 bases and J by 6 bases; unmatched bases: 8. The CDR3 DNA reads TGTGCCAGCAGCTTCAAGAGCGGGATAATCAATGAGCAGTTCTTC. It codes for CASSFKSGIINEQFF.

Only one count was recorded for this clone. The V and J genes are TRBV7-2 and TRBJ1-5, with 7 positions matching TRBD1. The CDR3 has 14 residues. Germline trimming cut 4 bases from V and 7 bases from J; bases unmatched to any gene: 7. In germline, CDR1 is SGHTA, CDR2 FQGNSA. CDR3 sequence reads: CASSYDRVEQPQHF. The CDR3 DNA reads TGTGCCAGCAGCTACGACAGGGTTGAACAGCCCCAGCATTTT.

The CDR3 DNA is TGTGCCAGCACCGTTACTGAAGCTTTCTTT. This translates into CASTVTEAFF. The chain joins TRBV6-1 to TRBJ1-1, with D unresolved. V was pared by 7 bases and J by 5 bases, with 5 bases between. Germline V gene data show CDR1 as MNHNS and CDR2 as SASEGT. The CDR3 length is 10 residues.

Notes on this clone: A read error may produce the germline difference seen at one junction end. V usage is TRBV4-1 and J usage is TRBJ1-1, with D unresolved. The germline V gene encodes CDR1 MGHRA and CDR2 YSYEKL. This CDR3 has 15 residues. The CDR3, as DNA: TGTGCCAGCAGCCAAGATCCGGGGTTGGACACTGAAGCTTTCTTT. It translates to CASSQDPGLDTEAFF.

This chain connects TRBV4-1 to TRBJ1-5; D not resolved. Germline CDR1 and CDR2: MGHRA and YSYEKL. The CDR3 consists of 15 residues. V lost 1 base to trimming and J lost 1 base, with 8 bases between them. The CDR3 region has the DNA TGCGCCAGCAGCCAAGGCCAGGCCAGCAATCAGCCCCAGCATTTT. Protein product: CASSQGQASNQPQHF.

This clone showed up just a few times. This sequence joins TRBV4-1 and TRBJ2-7, with 7 bases lining up with TRBD1. CDR1 MGHRA and CDR2 YSYEKL come from the germline V gene. With 4 bases clipped from V and 5 bases from J, the junction kept 11 bases outside the gene matches. The CDR3 has 15 residues. In DNA, the CDR3 is TGCGCCAGCAGCCTTAGAACAGGGGATTTCGACGAGCAGTACTTC. Translation gives CASSLRTGDFDEQYF.

Only one count was recorded for this clone. The chain carries TRBV7-2 and TRBJ2-1; TRBD2 is a possible D gene (6 bases). Germline lookup yields CDR1 SGHTA and CDR2 FQGNSA. Between the trimmed V and J ends, which lost 1 base and 5 bases, there was a span of 12 bases. This CDR3 region has 15 residues. The CDR3, as DNA: TGTGCCAGCAGCTTAGGGGAGAGGGAGGACAATGAGCAGTTCTTC. Protein product: CASSLGEREDNEQFF.

This clone has more than one count but fewer than ten. CDR3 region: CASSPTQGTLQPQHF. CDR3 nucleotide sequence: TGTGCCAGCTCACCAACGCAGGGGACCCTTCAGCCCCAGCATTTT. V usage is TRBV18 and J usage is TRBJ1-5; possible D gene TRBD1, 6 bases. The CDR3 sequence is 15 residues long. Trimming left V 2 bases short and J 6 bases short, with 14 bases between. Germline V lookup: CDR1 KGHSH, CDR2 LQKENI.

The CDR3 DNA reads TGTGCCACCGCGGGACAGGGTCACGAGCAGTACTTC. Its protein is CATAGQGHEQYF. The V and J genes are TRBV10-3 and TRBJ2-7, with 9 bases aligning to TRBD1. Germline V gives CDR1 ENHRY, CDR2 SYGVKD. The CDR3 runs to 12 residues. Unmatched junction bases numbered 6, after V lost 10 bases and J lost 5 bases.

This chain uses TRBV5-1 with TRBJ2-7; the match to TRBD2 covers 11 bases. The CDR3 has 16 residues. V trimming: 4 bases; J trimming: 6 bases; junction bases outside the gene matches: 12. Germline V gene sequence: CDR1 SGHRS, CDR2 YFSETQ. The CDR3 DNA reads as TGCGCCAGCAGCCCGGAGGGTAGCGGGAGGGCGGGCGAGCAGTACTTC. As protein: CASSPEGSGRAGEQYF.